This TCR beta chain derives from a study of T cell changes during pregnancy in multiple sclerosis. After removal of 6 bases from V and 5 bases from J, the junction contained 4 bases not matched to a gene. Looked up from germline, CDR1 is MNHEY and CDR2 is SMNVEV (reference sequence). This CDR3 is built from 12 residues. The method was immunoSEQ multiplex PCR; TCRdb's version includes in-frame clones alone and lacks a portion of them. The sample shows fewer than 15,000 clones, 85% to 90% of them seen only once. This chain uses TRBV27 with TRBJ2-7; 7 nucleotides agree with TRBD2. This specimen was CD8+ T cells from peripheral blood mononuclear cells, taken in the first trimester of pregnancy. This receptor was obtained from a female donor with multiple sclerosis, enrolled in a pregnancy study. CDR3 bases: TGTGCCAGCAGCCCGGCGGGGGACGAGCAGTACTTC. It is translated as CASSPAGDEQYF.